Below are 11 T cell receptor beta chains sequenced from a single sample in a study of a mutant IDH1 vaccine in newly diagnosed glioma. Using immunoSEQ multiplex PCR, the repertoire was profiled, and TCRdb retains in-frame clones only, with some absent. In the table there are tens of thousands of clones, approximately 87% of which are singletons. As for time point: week 23, last vaccination. Each vaccine dose was 300 ug of mutant IDH1 20-mer peptide, with topical imiquimod. These receptors have no identified antigens. The starting material was PBMCs, obtained from a glioma patient whose treatment included an IDH1 peptide vaccine. The receptors come from a man between 40 and 49 years old with glioma.

The chain employs TRBV7-2 and TRBJ1-5; a possible D gene is TRBD1 (5 bases). V dropped 5 bases and J dropped 2 bases, with 13 bases sitting between them. The CDR3 runs 15 residues. The germline V gene has CDR1 SGHTA and CDR2 FQGNSA. CDR3 nucleotides: TGTGCCAGCAGCCAAATGGGGGGGGGCAATCAGCCCCAGCATTTT. This translates into CASSQMGGGNQPQHF.

J is TRBJ2-7 and V is TRBV5-1; possibly TRBD2 for D (5 bases). Germline V lookup: CDR1 SGHRS, CDR2 YFSETQ. The CDR3 sequence is 15 residues long. V lost 2 bases, J lost 0 bases, and 12 bases lay in between. CDR3 DNA sequence: TGCGCCAGCAGCTTCGGACTCAGGAGCTCCTACGAGCAGTACTTC. Its protein product is CASSFGLRSSYEQYF.

A remark on this clone: The same CDR3 also results from other DNA sequences found in this sample. The chain combines TRBV5-4 with TRBJ2-2, with 11 bases lining up with TRBD1. Looked up from germline, CDR1 is SGHNT and CDR2 is YYREEE (reference sequence). The CDR3 covers 14 residues. V shed 4 bases and J 6 bases; nucleotides not matched to a gene: 2. The DNA for the CDR3 is TGTGCCAGCAGCGTGGGACAGGGGGCCGGGGAGCTGTTTTTT. Encoded protein: CASSVGQGAGELFF.

The chain recombines TRBV6-1 with TRBJ2-7; D may be TRBD1 (5 bases). Germline V gene data show CDR1 as MNHNS and CDR2 as SASEGT. Trimming pared 2 bases from V and 3 bases from J, leaving 5 bases between. This CDR3 comprises 12 residues. Here the CDR3 reads CASSEQGYEQYF. The CDR3 region has the DNA TGTGCCAGCAGTGAACAGGGCTACGAGCAGTACTTC.

This chain links TRBV11-2 with TRBJ2-7; no clear D. The germline gives CDR1 SGHAT, CDR2 FQNNGV. This CDR3 is 13 amino acids long. Trimming left V 4 bases short and J 3 bases short, with 10 bases between. The CDR3 DNA reads TGTGCCAGCAGCTCAATAATTGGCTACGAGCAGTACTTC. Translated, it gives CASSSIIGYEQYF.

The chain links TRBV5-1 to TRBJ2-2, with 11 positions matching TRBD2. Germline V gene data show CDR1 as SGHRS and CDR2 as YFSETQ. With V trimmed by 2 bases and J by 6 bases, 6 bases remained unmatched. The CDR3 contains 16 residues. As DNA, the CDR3 is TGCGCCAGCAGCTTACCTAGCGGGAGGAGCGCCGGGGAGCTGTTTTTT. Amino acids: CASSLPSGRSAGELFF.

This chain uses TRBV19 with TRBJ1-3; no definite D call. Germline V gene data show CDR1 as LNHDA and CDR2 as SQIVND (reference sequence). This CDR3 is 14 amino acids long. Trimming removed 7 bases from V and 0 bases from J, with 10 bases in between. CDR3 amino acids: CASNLRSSGNTIYF. The CDR3 bases are TGTGCCAGTAACCTAAGGAGCTCTGGAAACACCATATATTTT.

V and J are TRBV6-1 and TRBJ1-5, with D possibly TRBD1 on 5 matching bases. Trimming took 7 bases from V and 4 from J, leaving 14 bases between them. This CDR3 has 14 amino acids. Germline V gene data show CDR1 as MNHNS and CDR2 as SASEGT. The CDR3 region has the DNA TGTGCCAGCAACATGGGGGGGAGTAATCAGCCCCAGCATTTT. It codes for CASNMGGSNQPQHF.

The genes are TRBV10-3 and TRBJ1-1, with D tentatively TRBD1 (5 bases). Trimming took 6 bases from V and 5 from J, leaving 16 bases between them. The germline CDR1 and CDR2 sequences are ENHRY and SYGVKD. CDR3 length: 14 amino acids. CDR3 bases: TGTGCCATCAGCGGGGCGGAGGCGGGGACTGAAGCTTTCTTT. Its translation is CAISGAEAGTEAFF.

The chain couples TRBV4-1 to TRBJ2-5, with 7 nucleotides matching TRBD1. The CDR3 runs 14 residues. CDR1 and CDR2 from the germline V gene are MGHRA and YSYEKL. Unmatched junction bases numbered 7, after V lost 4 bases and J lost 5 bases. CDR3 DNA sequence: TGCGCCAGCAGCCTCTTAGGGGGCGCGGAGACCCAGTACTTC. Amino acid sequence: CASSLLGGAETQYF.

The chain recombines TRBV7-6 with TRBJ2-7, with D perhaps matching TRBD1 or TRBD2 (5 bases each). Trimming cost V 5 bases and J 3 bases, with 14 bases left between them. Germline values: CDR1 SGHVS, CDR2 FNYEAQ. CDR3 length equals 14 residues. The CDR3 region has the DNA TGTGCCAGCAGCCCACGGGACGGAGACTACGAGCAGTACTTC. As protein: CASSPRDGDYEQYF.